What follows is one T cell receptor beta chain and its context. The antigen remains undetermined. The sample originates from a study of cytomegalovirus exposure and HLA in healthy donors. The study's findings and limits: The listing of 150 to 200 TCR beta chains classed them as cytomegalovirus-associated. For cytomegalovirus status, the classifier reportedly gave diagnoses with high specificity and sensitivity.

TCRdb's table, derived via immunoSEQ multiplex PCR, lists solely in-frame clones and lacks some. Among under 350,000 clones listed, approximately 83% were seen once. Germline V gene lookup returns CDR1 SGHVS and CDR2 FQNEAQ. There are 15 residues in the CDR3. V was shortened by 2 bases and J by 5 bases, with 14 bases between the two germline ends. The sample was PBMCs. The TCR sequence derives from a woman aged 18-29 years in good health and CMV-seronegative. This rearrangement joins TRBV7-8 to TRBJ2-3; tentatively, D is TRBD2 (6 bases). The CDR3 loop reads CASSLTGGMIDTQYF. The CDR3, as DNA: TGTGCCAGCAGCTTAACCGGGGGAATGATAGATACGCAGTATTTT.